Below are 18 T cell receptor beta chains sequenced from a single sample in a study of blood T cell repertoires in COVID-19. Data came from immunoSEQ multiplex PCR; TCRdb stores just in-frame clones and leaves some out. The table has about 97,000 clones, 85% to 90% seen once. The sequenced sample consisted of peripheral blood. These receptors all stem from a human donor in a cohort sampled during active COVID-19.

The rearrangement links TRBV7-9 to TRBJ2-7, with 8 nucleotides matching TRBD1. J lost 7 bases, V lost 1 base, and 12 bases had no gene match. CDR1 is SEHNR and CDR2 is FQNEAQ in the germline V gene (reference sequence). CDR3 length: 16 residues. The CDR3 region has the DNA TGTGCCAGCAGCTTAGGGGCAGGGGGCCACTCGGGGGAGCAGTACTTC. This gives the protein CASSLGAGGHSGEQYF.

This chain connects TRBV13 to TRBJ1-1; TRBD1 aligns across 8 bases. This CDR3 is built from 15 residues. Looked up from germline, CDR1 is PRHDT and CDR2 is FYEKMQ (reference sequence). The V gene end was trimmed by 1 base and the J gene end by 6 bases; junction bases not matched to a gene: 7. CDR3 nucleotides: TGTGCCAGCAGCTTAGTATCAGGGGGCGACGCTGAAGCTTTCTTT. It yields the protein CASSLVSGGDAEAFF.

The chain uses TRBV19 and TRBJ1-1, with a tentative D call TRBD1 (5 bases). Germline assignment: CDR1 LNHDA and CDR2 SQIVND (reference sequence). V gave up 7 bases and J gave up 0 bases, with 15 bases separating them. The CDR3 totals 15 residues. The CDR3 nucleotides read TGTGCCAGTACCCCTTGGGGGGGGTTGAACACTGAAGCTTTCTTT. Protein sequence: CASTPWGGLNTEAFF. The whole variable domain, filled in from reference TRBV19 and TRBJ1-1, reads DGGITQSPKYLFRKEGQNVTLSCEQNLNHDAMYWYRQDPGQGLRLIYYSQIVNDFQKGDIAEGYSVSREKKESFPLTVTSAQKNPTAFYLCASTPWGGLNTEAFFGQGTRLTVV.

The chain employs TRBV7-9 and TRBJ1-2; no reliable D call. Trimming shortened V by 1 base and J by 3 bases, and 15 bases separated the two germline ends. CDR1 is SEHNR, CDR2 FQNEAQ, per germline (reference sequence). The CDR3 covers 16 residues. CDR3 in DNA: TGTGCCAGCAGCTTAGGTCGGCCGGGGTGGGACTATGGCTACACCTTC. Translating it yields CASSLGRPGWDYGYTF.

The genes are TRBV6-5 and TRBJ1-6, with TRBD1 matching over 7 bases. The CDR3 consists of 15 residues. The ends lost 6 bases at V and 7 bases at J; junction bases unmatched: 9. CDR1 is MNHEY and CDR2 is SVGAGI in the germline V gene. As DNA, the CDR3 is TGTGCCAGCAGGAGGTGGACAGGAGAGAATTCACCCCTCCACTTT. Its translation: CASRRWTGENSPLHF.

The chain couples TRBV6-6 to TRBJ2-1, with TRBD2 matching over 12 bases. From germline, CDR1 is MNHNY and CDR2 SVGAGI (reference sequence). CDR3 size: 19 residues. With 5 bases clipped from V and 0 bases from J, the junction kept 11 bases outside the gene matches. CDR3 in DNA: TGTGCCAGCAGTCTAGCGGGGGGGTCCACGACGAGCTCCTACAATGAGCAGTTCTTC. It translates to CASSLAGGSTTSSYNEQFF.

This rearrangement joins TRBV11-2 to TRBJ1-1, with D hard to call. Germline CDR1 SGHAT, CDR2 FQNNGV. This CDR3 comprises 13 residues. V lost 1 base to trimming and J lost 1 base, with 4 bases between them. The CDR3 region has the DNA TGTGCCAGCAGCTTAGGCAGGAACACTGAAGCTTTCTTT. It specifies CASSLGRNTEAFF.

The J gene is TRBJ1-1, the V gene TRBV7-9, with unresolved D. Germline V gene data show CDR1 as SEHNR and CDR2 as FQNEAQ (reference sequence). Trimming pared 0 bases from V and 1 base from J, leaving 6 bases between. This CDR3 region has 14 residues. CDR3: CASSLATGNTEAFF. The CDR3 DNA reads TGTGCCAGCAGCTTAGCGACGGGGAACACTGAAGCTTTCTTT. The whole variable domain, remainder taken from reference TRBV7-9 and TRBJ1-1, is DTGVSQNPRHKITKRGQNVTFRCDPISEHNRLYWYRQTLGQGPEFLTYFQNEAQLEKSRLLSDRFSAERPKGSFSTLEIQRTEQGDSAMYLCASSLATGNTEAFFGQGTRLTVV.

This clone was detected once. The genes are TRBV28 and TRBJ2-5; the D gene is possibly TRBD1 (6 bases). CDR1 is MDHEN, CDR2 SYDVKM, per germline. The CDR3 runs 15 residues. The V end was cut by 6 bases, the J end by 7 bases, with 21 bases between. In DNA form, the CDR3 reads TGTGCCAGCAGAGCTCACAGGGACCTCCCTGGGACCCAGTACTTC. It is translated as CASRAHRDLPGTQYF.

CDR3 protein: CAISELATNQETQYF. The CDR3 coding sequence is TGTGCCATCAGTGAGCTAGCGACTAACCAAGAGACCCAGTACTTC. The chain couples TRBV10-3 to TRBJ2-5; possible D gene TRBD2, 6 bases. This CDR3 has 15 residues. Trimming removed 2 bases at V and 0 bases at J, with 10 bases between. CDR1 is ENHRY, CDR2 SYGVKD, per germline.

The chain uses TRBV6-5 and TRBJ1-2; 9 bases are shared with TRBD1. Germline CDR1 is MNHEY and CDR2 is SVGAGI. The CDR3 loop spans 12 amino acids. V lost 6 bases, J lost 5 bases, and 1 base stayed unmatched. The CDR3 sequence is CASSDRGYGYTF. CDR3 nucleotides: TGTGCCAGCAGCGACAGGGGGTATGGCTACACCTTC.

V usage is TRBV19 and J usage is TRBJ1-3, with 7 nucleotides matching TRBD1. CDR3 length: 17 amino acids. The V gene's germline CDR1 is LNHDA and CDR2 SQIVND (reference sequence). Germline trimming cut 3 bases from V and 0 bases from J; bases unmatched to any gene: 8. The CDR3 sequence: CASSIQTGTHSGNTIYF. The CDR3, as DNA: TGTGCCAGTAGTATCCAGACAGGGACCCACTCTGGAAACACCATATATTTT.

This chain links TRBV19 with TRBJ2-2, with a tentative D call TRBD1 (7 bases). The germline V gene has CDR1 LNHDA and CDR2 SQIVND (reference sequence). Trimming shortened V by 3 bases and J by 1 base, and 18 bases separated the two germline ends. This CDR3 has 18 residues. CDR3 coding DNA: TGTGCCAGTAGTATGATCCTTTCGGGGGACAGGAACACCGGGGAGCTGTTTTTT. Its translation: CASSMILSGDRNTGELFF.

This clone was seen a few times. The V and J genes are TRBV11-2 and TRBJ2-1, with 7 bases aligning to TRBD1. J lost 6 bases, V lost 1 base, and 6 bases had no gene match. The CDR3 runs 15 residues. Germline assignment: CDR1 SGHAT and CDR2 FQNNGV. The CDR3 DNA reads TGTGCCAGCAGCTTAGCCGCGACAGGGTTCAATGAGCAGTTCTTC. As protein: CASSLAATGFNEQFF.

With regard to this clone: The sample contains more than one DNA sequence encoding this CDR3. The rearrangement links TRBV12-3 or TRBV12-4 to TRBJ1-1; D not resolved. This CDR3 has 13 residues. Trimming cost V 2 bases and J 0 bases, with 4 bases left between them. The CDR3 DNA sequence: TGTGCCAGCAGTTTACGGGTGAACACTGAAGCTTTCTTT. Translation: CASSLRVNTEAFF.

The rearrangement links TRBV27 to TRBJ2-1; 7 nucleotides agree with TRBD1. This CDR3 spans 17 amino acids. The V segment lost 3 bases and the J segment 8 bases; nucleotides outside the gene matches: 16. Germline V CDR1 and CDR2: MNHEY, SMNVEV (reference sequence). CDR3 amino acids: CASSFLARVPQGDEQFF. The CDR3 coding sequence is TGTGCCAGCAGTTTCCTTGCCAGGGTCCCCCAGGGGGATGAGCAGTTCTTC.

The chain carries TRBV30 and TRBJ2-5; possibly TRBD2 for D (6 bases). The germline CDR1 and CDR2 sequences are GTSNPN and SVGIG (reference sequence). This CDR3 comprises 15 residues. Trimming took off 0 bases at V and 2 bases at J, with 13 bases between the two ends. The CDR3 here is CAWSVSGVAQETQYF. CDR3 in DNA: TGTGCCTGGAGTGTATCGGGGGTTGCGCAAGAGACCCAGTACTTC.

The CDR3 coding sequence is TGTGCCAGCAGTTACCCTCCCCCGGCGGGGCTGTTTTTT. Protein: CASSYPPPAGLFF. This chain joins TRBV6-5 and TRBJ2-2, with a possible D match to TRBD2 (5 bases). Germline V lookup: CDR1 MNHEY, CDR2 SVGAGI. This CDR3 spans 13 amino acids. Trimming removed 2 bases from V and 13 bases from J, with 14 bases in between.